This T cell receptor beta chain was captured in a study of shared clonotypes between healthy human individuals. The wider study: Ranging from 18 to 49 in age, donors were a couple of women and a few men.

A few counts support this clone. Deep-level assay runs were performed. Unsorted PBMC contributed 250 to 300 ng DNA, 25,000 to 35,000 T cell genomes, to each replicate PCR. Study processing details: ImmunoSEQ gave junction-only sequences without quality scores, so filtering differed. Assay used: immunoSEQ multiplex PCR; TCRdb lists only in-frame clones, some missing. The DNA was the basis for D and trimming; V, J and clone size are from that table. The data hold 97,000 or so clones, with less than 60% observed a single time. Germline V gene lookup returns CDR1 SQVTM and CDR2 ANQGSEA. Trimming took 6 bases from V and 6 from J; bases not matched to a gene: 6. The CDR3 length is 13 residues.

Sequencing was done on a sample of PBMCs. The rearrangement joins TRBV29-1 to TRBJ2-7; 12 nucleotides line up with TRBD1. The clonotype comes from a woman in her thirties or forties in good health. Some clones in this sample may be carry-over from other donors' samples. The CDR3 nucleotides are TGCAGCGTCGCCGGGACAGGGGGCGCCGAGCAGTACTTC. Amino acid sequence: CSVAGTGGAEQYF.